This section outlines one T cell receptor (beta chain) sequence together with its context. Produced via immunoSEQ multiplex PCR; TCRdb's table is partial and in-frame only. The table includes 130,000 or so clones, 85% to 90% detected once. This record comes from a study of control samples from healthy donors and cancer patients. The sequencing sample was made of PBMCs. The sequence derives from a man between 45 and 60 years old with head and neck cancer.

The CDR3 region has the DNA TGTGCCAGTAGTATCACGGGAGGTGGAGAAGCTTTCTTT. Translating it yields CASSITGGGEAFF. The genes are TRBV19 and TRBJ1-1; D gene unclear. The length of the CDR3 is 13 residues. CDR1 is LNHDA, CDR2 SQIVND, per germline (reference sequence). Trimming took 3 bases from V and 8 from J, leaving 13 bases between them.